Presented here are 32 T cell receptor beta chains from one specimen sequenced in a study of blood T cells in healthy people across ages. Alongside a J-beta primer mix, a sample-barcoded 5' primer served in a second PCR lasting roughly 7 to 12 cycles. One entry per CDR3 protein results from TCRdb running MiXCR on the 5' RACE reads. The table shows 700,000 to 800,000 distinct CDR3 sequences, with roughly 45% occurring only once. Source material: blood. These receptor sequences come from a woman in her fifties or sixties in good health.

This clonotype was seen more than once but under ten times. The CDR3 region is CASHTAGTDNEQFF. In nucleotides, the CDR3 is TGTGCCAGCCACACAGCGGGGACTGACAATGAGCAGTTCTTC. The chain employs TRBV28 and TRBJ2-1; 7 bases match TRBD2. The CDR3 has 14 amino acids. J was trimmed by 5 bases and V by 8 bases; bases with no gene match: 9. Germline V gene data show CDR1 as MDHEN and CDR2 as SYDVKM.

The rearrangement links TRBV27 to TRBJ1-1; 10 bases are shared with TRBD1. V was clipped by 5 bases and J by 3 bases; unmatched bases: 6. This CDR3 comprises 15 residues. The germline V gene encodes CDR1 MNHEY and CDR2 SMNVEV (reference sequence). For the CDR3, the DNA is TGTGCCAGCAGTAAAACCGGGACAGGGGACACTGAAGCTTTCTTT. Translation: CASSKTGTGDTEAFF.

This clonotype has ten or more counts. The genes are TRBV29-1 and TRBJ2-1, with 10 positions matching TRBD2. The trim removed 7 bases at V and 5 bases at J, leaving 5 bases unmatched. CDR3 size: 13 residues. The germline V gene encodes CDR1 SQVTM and CDR2 ANQGSEA. Here the CDR3 DNA reads TGCAGCGGAGGACTAGCGGCGGACAATGAGCAGTTCTTC. This sequence encodes CSGGLAADNEQFF.

Of note for this clonotype: A junction end diverges from the germline sequence, so it may reflect a read error. This sequence joins TRBV28 and TRBJ2-5; possible D gene TRBD1, 6 bases. Looked up from germline, CDR1 is MDHEN and CDR2 is SYDVKM. The CDR3 is 13 residues long. The CDR3 sequence: CASSTGFQETRYF. The CDR3 DNA reads TGTGCCAGCAGTACAGGGTTCCAAGAGACCCGGTACTTC.

This clonotype has only a few counts. The V call is TRBV7-2, the J call TRBJ2-7; TRBD2 agrees at 10 bases. The V gene's germline CDR1 is SGHTA and CDR2 FQGNSA. The CDR3 is 15 residues long. Unmatched junction bases numbered 8, after V lost 5 bases and J lost 4 bases. CDR3 sequence reads: CASSTQAGGPYEQYF. CDR3 bases: TGTGCCAGCAGCACACAAGCGGGAGGGCCGTACGAGCAGTACTTC.

The chain uses TRBV27 and TRBJ2-7; D not certain. V gave up 6 bases and J gave up 6 bases, with 12 bases separating them. The CDR3 is 12 amino acids. Germline assignment: CDR1 MNHEY and CDR2 SMNVEV (reference sequence). As DNA, the CDR3 is TGTGCCAGCAGCCCTCTTTTGGGCGAGCAGTACTTC. Translated: CASSPLLGEQYF.

A single count supports this clonotype. The rearrangement links TRBV28 to TRBJ2-5; D perhaps matches TRBD2 (6 bases). V was pared by 6 bases and J by 13 bases, with 24 bases between. The CDR3 length is 14 residues. Germline CDR1 is MDHEN and CDR2 is SYDVKM. The CDR3 spells CASSPGSPHQEGYF. CDR3 coding DNA: TGTGCCAGCAGCCCAGGGAGTCCCCATCAGGAGGGGTACTTC.

This clonotype has just a few counts. The genes are TRBV29-1 and TRBJ2-7; D possibly corresponds to TRBD1 (6 bases). V was cut by 0 bases and J by 0 bases, with 12 bases left in between. Per the germline V gene, CDR1 is SQVTM and CDR2 is ANQGSEA. CDR3 length: 15 residues. The CDR3 region is CSVEDGGQSSYEQYF. The CDR3 coding sequence is TGCAGCGTTGAAGATGGAGGACAGAGCTCCTACGAGCAGTACTTC.

This clonotype was seen ten or more times. The rearrangement uses TRBV20-1 and TRBJ1-6, with TRBD1 matching over 10 bases. This CDR3 comprises 16 residues. The J segment lost 7 bases and the V segment lost 7 bases, leaving 13 bases of the junction unmatched. Germline V lookup: CDR1 DFQATT, CDR2 SNEGSKA (reference sequence). The CDR3 bases are TGCAGTGTTACAGAAACCGGACAGGGGGAAAATTCACCCCTCCACTTT. Its translation: CSVTETGQGENSPLHF.

This chain connects TRBV3-1 to TRBJ2-7, with D possibly TRBD1 on 6 matching bases. The CDR3 is made up of 17 amino acids. V was cut by 1 base and J by 2 bases, with 18 bases left in between. The V gene's germline CDR1 is LGHDT and CDR2 YNNKEL (reference sequence). The chain's CDR3 is CASSQVSLGTSAYEQYF. The CDR3 nucleotides read TGTGCCAGCAGCCAAGTAAGTCTCGGGACATCCGCCTACGAGCAGTACTTC.

The chain employs TRBV6-2 or TRBV6-3 and TRBJ1-5, with D possibly TRBD1 on 6 matching bases. The CDR3 runs to 15 residues. Trimming removed 6 bases at V and 3 bases at J, with 15 bases between. Germline values: CDR1 MNHEY, CDR2 SVGEGT. The CDR3 DNA is TGTGCCAGCAGGCTCCGGGACACCCTCAATCAGCCCCAGCATTTT. It yields the protein CASRLRDTLNQPQHF.

The chain joins TRBV7-9 to TRBJ2-7, with D maybe TRBD1 (5 bases). V lost 5 bases and J 2 bases, leaving 16 bases between the germline ends. CDR1 is SEHNR, CDR2 FQNEAQ, per germline (reference sequence). This CDR3 is 15 amino acids long. The CDR3 protein is CASSPLSGSPYEQYF. CDR3 bases: TGTGCCAGCAGCCCCCTTTCAGGGTCTCCCTACGAGCAGTACTTC.

The chain couples TRBV29-1 to TRBJ1-1; tentative D call: TRBD1 (5 bases). This CDR3 has 14 residues. Germline V gene lookup returns CDR1 SQVTM and CDR2 ANQGSEA. V shed 2 bases and J shed 1 base, with 11 bases lying between them. This chain's CDR3 is CSVEPTAPNTEAFF. DNA of the CDR3: TGCAGCGTTGAACCGACAGCTCCGAACACTGAAGCTTTCTTT. The whole variable domain, filled in from reference TRBV29-1 and TRBJ1-1, reads SAVISQKPSRDICQRGTSLTIQCQVDSQVTMMFWYRQQPGQSLTLIATANQGSEATYESGFVIDKFPISRPNLTFSTLTVSNMSPEDSSIYLCSVEPTAPNTEAFFGQGTRLTVV.

In its sample, this clonotype was seen a few times. The V gene is TRBV7-3, the J gene TRBJ2-3; 7 positions agree with TRBD2. V lost 4 bases and J lost 2; bases outside the gene matches: 9. The CDR3 has 16 residues. Germline CDR1 reads SGHTA; CDR2 reads FQGTGA. The CDR3 region is CASSSRGLAVTDTQYF. The CDR3 DNA reads TGTGCCAGCAGCTCCCGCGGGCTAGCGGTCACAGATACGCAGTATTTT.

On this clonotype itself: This may arise from a read error, as a much more abundant clone is one base away. V gene TRBV29-1 combines with J gene TRBJ1-2, with TRBD1 matching over 9 bases. Germline V gene data show CDR1 as SQVTM and CDR2 as ANQGSEA. CDR3 size: 12 residues. CDR3 loop: CIVGGQGKSYTF. Here the CDR3 DNA reads TGCATCGTGGGGGGACAGGGTAAAAGCTACACCTTC. Full variable domain (remainder filled in from reference TRBV29-1 and TRBJ1-2): SAVISQKPSRDICQRGTSLTIQCQVDSQVTMMFWYRQQPGQSLTLIATANQGSEATYESGFVIDKFPISRPNLTFSTLTVSNMSPEDSSIYLCIVGGQGKSYTFGSGTRLTVV.

This clonotype was detected only once. A much larger clone lies one base from this, so it may be a read error. This sequence joins TRBV29-1 and TRBJ2-5; weak D call: TRBD1 (6 bases). The CDR3 has 14 residues. CDR1 SQVTM and CDR2 ANQGSEA come from the germline V gene. Deletions cut 1 base from V and 7 bases from J, with 16 bases between. CDR3: CSVEAAGERGTQYF. The CDR3 DNA sequence: TGCAGCGTTGAAGCGGCAGGGGAAAGGGGGACCCAGTACTTC.

This clonotype has only a few counts. J is TRBJ2-3 and V is TRBV28; D call uncertain. The CDR3 contains 12 residues. Germline values: CDR1 MDHEN, CDR2 SYDVKM. V lost 2 bases to trimming and J lost 8 bases, with 8 bases between them. The CDR3 region is CASSLKLLTQYF. The CDR3 nucleotides are TGTGCCAGCAGTTTAAAGTTACTTACGCAGTATTTT.

This clonotype was observed a handful of times. The gene calls are TRBV7-2 and TRBJ2-1; D possibly corresponds to TRBD2 (6 bases). Germline CDR1 and CDR2: SGHTA and FQGNSA. V dropped 7 bases and J dropped 0 bases, with 13 bases sitting between them. The CDR3 covers 15 residues. In DNA, the CDR3 is TGTGCCAGCATCCGTGGCGGGGTCTCCTACAATGAGCAGTTCTTC. Translated, it gives CASIRGGVSYNEQFF.

This chain uses TRBV24-1 with TRBJ2-5, with 14 bases identical to TRBD2. The V gene's germline CDR1 is KGHDR and CDR2 SFDVKD. This CDR3 is 17 amino acids long. V trimming: 3 bases; J trimming: 11 bases; junction bases outside the gene matches: 13. In nucleotides, the CDR3 is TGTGCCACCAGTGATCCGGGACTAGCGGGGGCTGGCAATGAGCAGTACTTC. Its translation: CATSDPGLAGAGNEQYF.

This clonotype was picked up a small number of times. The chain uses TRBV6-6 and TRBJ1-5; 9 nucleotides match TRBD1. With V trimmed by 6 bases and J by 0 bases, 6 bases remained unmatched. This CDR3 has 16 amino acids. Per the germline V gene, CDR1 is MNHNY and CDR2 is SVGAGI (reference sequence). The CDR3 region is CASRSGTGNSNQPQHF. In DNA, the CDR3 is TGTGCCAGCAGGTCCGGGACAGGGAATAGCAATCAGCCCCAGCATTTT.

Comments on this clonotype: At one end the junction does not follow the germline gene, possibly because of a read error. V gene TRBV30 combines with J gene TRBJ1-5; unclear D gene. CDR1 GTSNPN and CDR2 SVGIG come from the germline V gene (reference sequence). CDR3 size: 14 residues. CDR3 region: CAWSSGSSNQSQHF. DNA for the CDR3: TGTGCCTGGAGTAGTGGGAGTAGCAATCAGTCCCAGCATTTT. Supplemented by reference TRBV30 and TRBJ1-5, the full variable domain reads SQTIHQWPATLVQPVGSPLSLECTVEGTSNPNLYWYRQAAGRGLQLLFYSVGIGQISSEVPQNLSASRPQDRQFILSSKKLLLSDSGFYLCAWSSGSSNQSQHFGDGTRLSIL.

This clonotype was seen at least ten times. The chain combines TRBV6-2 or TRBV6-3 with TRBJ2-1; D may be TRBD1 or TRBD2 (5 bases each). Per germline, CDR1 MNHEY and CDR2 SVGEGT. The CDR3 sequence is 13 residues long. V lost 4 bases, J lost 4 bases, and 8 bases lay in between. Written as DNA, the CDR3 is TGTGCCAGCAGTTGGGACCAGTACAATGAGCAGTTCTTC. Its protein product is CASSWDQYNEQFF.

This clonotype is labeled as medium-sized. A read error is possible here, since a much larger clone lies one base away. The V gene is TRBV6-5, the J gene TRBJ2-3; D might be TRBD1 (7 bases). V was pared by 2 bases and J by 2 bases, with 11 bases between. The CDR3 contains 15 residues. Germline-derived CDR1 and CDR2 are MNHEY and SVGAGI. CDR3 protein: CASSYAGQYTDTQYF. The CDR3 coding sequence is TGTGCCAGCAGTTACGCGGGACAGTACACAGATACGCAGTATTTT.

The chain couples TRBV11-2 to TRBJ2-3; 8 bases are a match to TRBD2. This CDR3 contains 12 residues. The V gene's germline CDR1 is SGHAT and CDR2 FQNNGV. The ends lost 6 bases at V and 6 bases at J; junction bases unmatched: 2. The CDR3 region is CASRREGDTQYF. The CDR3 DNA reads as TGTGCCAGCAGACGGGAGGGGGATACGCAGTATTTT.

This clonotype was observed a handful of times. This sequence joins TRBV20-1 and TRBJ2-7, with TRBD1 identical over 8 bases. V lost 6 bases, J lost 1 base, and 8 bases stayed unmatched. The CDR3 loop spans 14 amino acids. The V gene's germline CDR1 is DFQATT and CDR2 SNEGSKA (reference sequence). CDR3 amino acids: CSASQTGVSYEQYF. The CDR3 nucleotides are TGCAGTGCGAGTCAGACAGGGGTTTCCTACGAGCAGTACTTC.

This clonotype has only a few counts. The chain has TRBV6-1 and TRBJ1-5, with D tentatively TRBD1 (6 bases). The CDR3 spans 16 residues. V dropped 8 bases and J dropped 6 bases, with 23 bases sitting between them. Germline values: CDR1 MNHNS, CDR2 SASEGT. The CDR3: CASGTGAARYGQPQHF. The DNA for the CDR3 is TGTGCCAGCGGGACGGGGGCCGCAAGGTACGGTCAGCCCCAGCATTTT.

The V gene is TRBV11-3, the J gene TRBJ2-1; D remains unclear. The ends were cut back, 3 bases at V and 7 bases at J, with 4 bases in the middle. Per the germline V gene, CDR1 is SGHNT and CDR2 is YENEEA. The CDR3 consists of 11 residues. For the CDR3, the DNA is TGTGCCAGCAGCTTCTGGAATGAGCAGTTCTTC. Protein sequence: CASSFWNEQFF.

The chain recombines TRBV9 with TRBJ2-5, with TRBD1 matching over 10 bases. The trim removed 0 bases at V and 5 bases at J, leaving 4 bases unmatched. Germline lookup yields CDR1 SGDLS and CDR2 YYNGEE. The CDR3 is 15 amino acids. The CDR3 reads CASSVGTGGFETQYF. DNA for the CDR3: TGTGCCAGCAGCGTAGGGACAGGGGGTTTCGAGACCCAGTACTTC.

V is TRBV9 and J is TRBJ1-2; D is unclear. CDR1 SGDLS and CDR2 YYNGEE come from the germline V gene. CDR3 length equals 13 residues. The ends were cut back, 0 bases at V and 13 bases at J, with 16 bases in the middle. The DNA of the CDR3 is TGTGCCAGCAGCGTAGCGGGGTTTAATGTTTTCACCTTC. Protein sequence: CASSVAGFNVFTF.

V is TRBV7-3 and J is TRBJ2-3; D gene uncertain. Germline V gene lookup returns CDR1 SGHTA and CDR2 FQGTGA. Trimming removed 6 bases from V and 6 bases from J, with 16 bases in between. The CDR3 consists of 14 residues. DNA for the CDR3: TGTGCCAGCAGACGGAACCTAGTAACCGATACGCAGTATTTT. Translating gives CASRRNLVTDTQYF.

This sequence joins TRBV9 and TRBJ2-1, with 16 nucleotides matching TRBD2. Germline loops: CDR1 SGDLS, CDR2 YYNGEE. V dropped 4 bases and J dropped 7; count of bases not matched to a gene: 8. The CDR3 extends over 17 amino acids. As DNA, the CDR3 is TGTGCCAGCAGCATAAAAGGGACTAGCGGGAGGGGGAATGAGCAGTTCTTC. Protein product: CASSIKGTSGRGNEQFF.

The J gene is TRBJ2-6, the V gene TRBV18, with 8 bases aligning to TRBD1. The CDR3 is made up of 16 amino acids. V lost 3 bases, J lost 0 bases, and 1 base stayed unmatched. Per germline, CDR1 KGHSH and CDR2 LQKENI. The DNA for the CDR3 is TGTGCCAGCTCACCGGGACAGGTCTCTGGGGCCAACGTCCTGACTTTC. Protein product: CASSPGQVSGANVLTF. Supplemented by reference TRBV18 and TRBJ2-6, the full variable domain reads NAGVMQNPRHLVRRRGQEARLRCSPMKGHSHVYWYRQLPEEGLKFMVYLQKENIIDESGMPKERFSAEFPKEGPSILRIQQVVRGDSAAYFCASSPGQVSGANVLTFGAGSRLTVL.